This T cell receptor beta chain was sequenced for a study of T cell repertoires in cytomegalovirus infection. Study in general: Well-studied HLA-B-restricted epitopes and recently identified HLA-C-restricted epitopes of CMV were both used in the study. Both CMV infection and a matching HLA type were indicated by public TCR beta signatures.

About this clonotype: What it binds is not known.

TCRdb re-analysed the reads in MiXCR, keeping a single row per CDR3 protein. In the table there are about 900,000 distinct CDR3 sequences, around 32% of which are singletons. This CDR3 spans 16 amino acids. V lost 2 bases and J 0 bases, leaving 10 bases between the germline ends. The rearrangement links TRBV6-7 to TRBJ2-2; unclear D gene. TRBV6-7 is assigned to the ORF class and has an uncertain function. The material was cultured CD8+ T cells from PBMCs, obtained from culture after CMV antigen stimulation. The receptor was isolated from a human donor in good health (CMV status not recorded). Some clones in this sample may be carry-over from other donors' samples. CDR3 loop: CASSYPNSSNTGELFF. The CDR3 coding sequence is TGTGCCAGCAGTTACCCCAATTCCTCGAACACCGGGGAGCTGTTTTTT.